This TCR beta chain was documented in a study of blood T cells in healthy people across ages. Looking at the study overall: Template switching picked up about one barcoded beta molecule for each two T cells. General study results and limits: Donor CMV status was unknown, possibly confounding expanded clonotype changes.

PCR was performed a second time for about 6 to 12 cycles using a sample-barcoded 5' primer and a J-beta primer mix. TCRdb redid the calling of the 5' RACE reads with MiXCR, one entry per CDR3 protein. Among hundreds of thousands of distinct CDR3 sequences listed, roughly 50% were seen once. There are a few counts of this clonotype. The antigen is undetermined. The ends were cut back, 6 bases at V and 7 bases at J, with 13 bases in the middle. The CDR3 extends over 12 amino acids. From germline, CDR1 is LGHDT and CDR2 YNNKEL (reference sequence). The sample was blood. The chain joins TRBV3-1 to TRBJ2-7, with a weak D call TRBD2 (5 bases). The source of this sequence is a man younger than 40 in good health. DNA of the CDR3: TGTGCCAGCAGATCTAGCTCCAGGGAGCAGTACTTC. This encodes CASRSSSREQYF.